This TCR beta chain is drawn from a study of CD8 T cells in ankylosing spondylitis. TCRdb fed the 5' RACE reads into MiXCR, producing one record per CDR3 protein. The repertoire holds approximately 250,000 distinct CDR3 sequences, with approximately 10% as singletons. This TCR was recovered from a male donor with ankylosing spondylitis or in good health (not recorded which). Sequenced material: blood, either unsorted or a sorted T cell fraction (not recorded which).

CDR3 DNA sequence: TGTGCCAGCACTAGAGACTGGACAGAGACCCAGTACTTC. It encodes CASTRDWTETQYF. V is TRBV6-1 and J is TRBJ2-5; D unclear. V was trimmed by 7 bases and J by 4 bases, leaving 13 bases between them. This CDR3 is built from 13 residues. Germline assignment: CDR1 MNHNS and CDR2 SASEGT.